This entry lists 16 T cell receptor beta chains sequenced from one sample in a study of human T cells and chemical hapten exposure (dated by TCRdb to about 2021). The time point label, read with the paper, signifies: pre-sensitization, week 0. According to the study, the label for this sample's treatment or condition signals: therapeutic diphenylcyclopropenone sensitization with weekly scalp DPC. The library was made by RACE. Instrument on record: NextSeq 500. The raw public reads went through TCRdb reprocessing: fastp at Q25, MiXCR clone calling, in-frame beta chains kept. Merged by CDR3 protein, the rows form single entries marked with the most common genes and DNA. The sample has more than 300,000 distinct CDR3 sequences on record, approximately 5.8% of them singletons. Around 8% of the sample comes from the top ten. The sequences come from whole blood, collected in connection with sensitization to the hapten diphenylcyclopropenone (DPC). The origin of the receptors is a woman aged 18-35 years with alopecia areata. Some clones in this sample may be carry-over from other donors' samples.

The sample holds a few counts of this clonotype. CDR3 DNA sequence: TGTGCCAGCAGTTACGAGCCGAACACTGAAGCTTTCTTT. It translates to CASSYEPNTEAFF. The V call is TRBV6-1, the J call TRBJ1-1; no definite D call. The V end was cut by 5 bases, the J end by 1 base, with 8 bases between. The CDR3 is 13 residues long. Germline values: CDR1 MNHNS, CDR2 SASEGT.

V is TRBV5-1 and J is TRBJ2-3; 8 bases are a match to TRBD1. The germline V gene has CDR1 SGHRS and CDR2 YFSETQ. V lost 4 bases, J lost 4 bases, and 8 bases stayed unmatched. The CDR3 extends over 15 amino acids. Written as DNA, the CDR3 is TGCGCCAGCAGCCTACAGACAGGGGCGGCAGATACGCAGTATTTT. Residues: CASSLQTGAADTQYF. Looking up the rest from reference TRBV5-1 and TRBJ2-3 gives the full variable domain: KAGVTQTPRYLIKTRGQQVTLSCSPISGHRSVSWYQQTPGQGLQFLFEYFSETQRNKGNFPGRFSGRQFSNSRSEMNVSTLELGDSALYLCASSLQTGAADTQYFGPGTRLTVL.

This clonotype was counted only a few times. This sequence joins TRBV5-1 and TRBJ1-1, with D possibly TRBD1 on 5 matching bases. V lost 7 bases, J lost 5 bases, and 18 bases lay in between. The CDR3 spans 14 residues. Germline V gives CDR1 SGHRS, CDR2 YFSETQ. The CDR3 DNA reads as TGCGCCAGCGGGGTAGGCGCAGGGAGTACTGAAGCTTTCTTT. Residues: CASGVGAGSTEAFF. The full variable domain, its missing parts supplied by reference TRBV5-1 and TRBJ1-1, is KAGVTQTPRYLIKTRGQQVTLSCSPISGHRSVSWYQQTPGQGLQFLFEYFSETQRNKGNFPGRFSGRQFSNSRSEMNVSTLELGDSALYLCASGVGAGSTEAFFGQGTRLTVV.

This clonotype appeared a few times. The chain recombines TRBV7-3 with TRBJ2-5; D uncertain. V lost 6 bases to trimming and J lost 1 base, with 9 bases between them. CDR3 length: 13 residues. Germline values: CDR1 SGHTA, CDR2 FQGTGA. The CDR3, as DNA: TGTGCCAGCAGATTACAACCCCAAGAGACCCAGTACTTC. Translating gives CASRLQPQETQYF.

The chain has TRBV4-1 and TRBJ2-6; D may be TRBD1 (5 bases). The CDR3 spans 16 residues. Germline loops: CDR1 MGHRA, CDR2 YSYEKL. Trimming took off 4 bases at V and 4 bases at J, with 14 bases between the two ends. In nucleotides, the CDR3 is TGCGCCAGCAGCCGGATGGCAGGGTTCGGGGCCAACGTCCTGACTTTC. Translated, it gives CASSRMAGFGANVLTF.

This clonotype has just a few counts. The rearrangement links TRBV14 to TRBJ2-7, with D possibly TRBD1 on 5 matching bases. V lost 4 bases, J lost 4 bases, and 14 bases lay in between. The germline V gene encodes CDR1 SGHDN and CDR2 FVKESK. CDR3 length: 14 amino acids. CDR3 coding DNA: TGTGCCAGCAGCCCTAGGACAACCGGATACGAGCAGTACTTC. This translates into CASSPRTTGYEQYF.

The chain links TRBV4-3 to TRBJ2-3, with 9 bases matching TRBD2. This CDR3 contains 16 residues. The ends lost 4 bases at V and 2 bases at J; junction bases unmatched: 7. Germline V gene sequence: CDR1 LGHNA, CDR2 YSLEER. The CDR3 nucleotides read TGCGCCAGCAGCCGGCTAGCGGGGACCTACACAGATACGCAGTATTTT. Residues: CASSRLAGTYTDTQYF.

This clonotype has just a few counts. The chain is built from TRBV5-8 and TRBJ1-1; D unresolved. This CDR3 is built from 14 residues. The germline V and J ends were trimmed by 7 bases and 0 bases, with 13 bases remaining between them. Germline CDR1 reads SGHTS; CDR2 reads YDEGEE. The CDR3 region has the DNA TGTGCCAGCGATAAAAGAAAAATGAACACTGAAGCTTTCTTT. The encoded protein is CASDKRKMNTEAFF.

This rearrangement joins TRBV10-3 to TRBJ2-2; a possible D gene is TRBD1 (6 bases). The germline V gene encodes CDR1 ENHRY and CDR2 SYGVKD. V shed 4 bases and J shed 0 bases, with 9 bases lying between them. The CDR3 is 15 amino acids. Here the CDR3 DNA reads TGTGCCATCAGTGGGGGGCCCTCGAACACCGGGGAGCTGTTTTTT. Translating gives CAISGGPSNTGELFF.

This clonotype has more than one count but fewer than ten. The chain joins TRBV27 to TRBJ2-7, with a weak D call TRBD1 (5 bases). The CDR3 consists of 15 residues. Germline CDR1 is MNHEY and CDR2 is SMNVEV (reference sequence). The V and J ends lost 5 bases and 3 bases respectively, with 17 bases between them. CDR3 coding DNA: TGTGCCAGCAGTCCGGCCCCGACAGAGAGCTACGAGCAGTACTTC. Protein: CASSPAPTESYEQYF.

In its sample, this clonotype was seen a few times. The genes are TRBV7-2 and TRBJ2-3, with TRBD1 matching 9 bases. This CDR3 is 15 amino acids long. Germline CDR1 reads SGHTA; CDR2 reads FQGNSA. V was clipped by 3 bases and J by 4 bases; unmatched bases: 5. CDR3 amino acids: CASSFQTGGPDTQYF. CDR3 DNA: TGTGCCAGCAGCTTTCAAACAGGGGGCCCAGATACGCAGTATTTT.

The genes are TRBV4-3 and TRBJ1-3; 8 bases match TRBD1. The V gene end was trimmed by 0 bases and the J gene end by 4 bases; junction bases not matched to a gene: 2. The CDR3 is 15 residues long. Looked up from germline, CDR1 is LGHNA and CDR2 is YSLEER. The CDR3 region is CASSQDRGRGNTIYF. CDR3 nucleotides: TGCGCCAGCAGCCAAGACAGGGGGCGCGGAAACACCATATATTTT.

This clonotype was detected a few times. For the CDR3, the DNA is TGTGCCAGCAGGCAGACCGGGCGCAATCAGCCCCAGCATTTT. Its translation: CASRQTGRNQPQHF. The chain has TRBV27 and TRBJ1-5; D gene ambiguous. Germline V gene data show CDR1 as MNHEY and CDR2 as SMNVEV (reference sequence). There are 14 residues in the CDR3. The ends were cut back, 6 bases at V and 2 bases at J, with 11 bases in the middle.

This clonotype has at least ten counts. This chain joins TRBV7-8 and TRBJ2-7, with unresolved D. The CDR3 is made up of 12 amino acids. Germline lookup yields CDR1 SGHVS and CDR2 FQNEAQ. The ends were cut back, 5 bases at V and 4 bases at J, with 9 bases in the middle. The CDR3 nucleotides are TGTGCCAGCAGCCTCTTGGGATACGAGCAGTACTTC. Encoded protein: CASSLLGYEQYF.

At least ten counts were recorded for this clonotype. The chain has TRBV5-1 and TRBJ2-5, with a possible D match to TRBD2 (6 bases). Trimming took off 2 bases at V and 1 base at J, with 9 bases between the two ends. Germline V lookup: CDR1 SGHRS, CDR2 YFSETQ. The CDR3 sequence is 14 residues long. The CDR3 region has the DNA TGCGCCAGCAGCTTAGGACTACCCCAAGAGACCCAGTACTTC. Its protein product is CASSLGLPQETQYF.

The chain combines TRBV5-1 with TRBJ1-1; 9 bases fit TRBD1. The CDR3 extends over 15 amino acids. J was trimmed by 4 bases and V by 4 bases; bases with no gene match: 8. Per germline, CDR1 SGHRS and CDR2 YFSETQ. This chain's CDR3 is CASSPGDRESTEAFF. DNA of the CDR3: TGCGCCAGCAGCCCGGGGGACAGGGAGAGCACTGAAGCTTTCTTT.